This entry lists 19 T cell receptor beta chains sequenced from one sample in a study of blood T cell repertoires in COVID-19. Profiling relied on immunoSEQ multiplex PCR, and the TCRdb table lists in-frame clones only, not all of them. The sample has about 320,000 clones; 70% to 90% are singletons. The sample consisted of PBMCs or T cells enriched from blood (not recorded which). Every receptor here comes from a woman aged 18-29 years who had recovered from COVID-19.

CDR3 DNA: TGTGCCTGGAGTGTACCGTGGAGGGCGCACACTGAAGCTTTCTTT. Protein product: CAWSVPWRAHTEAFF. V gene TRBV30 combines with J gene TRBJ1-1; D is undetermined. Trimming pared 0 bases from V and 3 bases from J, leaving 14 bases between. Germline V gene lookup returns CDR1 GTSNPN and CDR2 SVGIG (reference sequence). The CDR3 loop spans 15 amino acids.

This chain joins TRBV3-1 (or the pseudogene TRBV3-2) and TRBJ2-2, with D possibly being TRBD2 (6 bases). The length of the CDR3 is 16 residues. Germline loops: CDR1 LGHDT, CDR2 YNNKEL (reference sequence). Between the trimmed V and J ends, which lost 2 bases and 5 bases, there was a span of 15 bases. DNA for the CDR3: TGTGCCAGCAGCCAATGGGGGGACCGCCTTACCGGGGAGCTGTTTTTT. It codes for CASSQWGDRLTGELFF.

V usage is TRBV5-4 and J usage is TRBJ1-6, with a tentative D call TRBD1 (5 bases). CDR3 size: 14 residues. With 0 bases removed from V and 7 bases from J, the gap between germline ends came to 8 bases. CDR1 and CDR2 (germline): SGHNT, YYREEE (reference sequence). The CDR3 protein is CASSLDRKNSPLHF. The CDR3 bases are TGTGCCAGCAGCTTGGACAGGAAGAATTCACCCCTCCACTTT.

V usage is TRBV7-9 and J usage is TRBJ2-1; the D gene is possibly TRBD1 (6 bases). The CDR3 sequence is 13 residues long. From germline, CDR1 is SEHNR and CDR2 FQNEAQ (reference sequence). Trimming shortened V by 5 bases and J by 6 bases, and 11 bases separated the two germline ends. The CDR3 coding sequence is TGTGCCAGCAGCGCGGACAGCTCCAATGAGCAGTTCTTC. The encoded protein is CASSADSSNEQFF.

The chain links TRBV30 to TRBJ1-2; D gene unclear. The germline V gene encodes CDR1 GTSNPN and CDR2 SVGIG (reference sequence). Trimming took off 2 bases at V and 8 bases at J, with 15 bases between the two ends. This CDR3 comprises 13 residues. CDR3 residues: CAWSPLPLSGYTF. The CDR3, as DNA: TGTGCCTGGAGTCCCCTTCCACTATCCGGCTACACCTTC. Drawing the rest from reference TRBV30 and TRBJ1-2, the complete variable domain is SQTIHQWPATLVQPVGSPLSLECTVEGTSNPNLYWYRQAAGRGLQLLFYSVGIGQISSEVPQNLSASRPQDRQFILSSKKLLLSDSGFYLCAWSPLPLSGYTFGSGTRLTVV.

J is TRBJ2-7 and V is TRBV29-1; D possibly corresponds to TRBD1 (6 bases). CDR3 size: 12 residues. The germline V and J ends were trimmed by 4 bases and 5 bases, with 12 bases remaining between them. Germline CDR1 reads SQVTM; CDR2 reads ANQGSEA. Here the CDR3 DNA reads TGCAGCGTTGCAGACAGGACTGACGAGCAGTACTTC. It yields the protein CSVADRTDEQYF.

The sample holds one count of this clone. The rearrangement uses TRBV7-9 and TRBJ1-2; 7 bases map to TRBD1. V dropped 1 base and J dropped 6; count of bases not matched to a gene: 11. The CDR3 loop spans 16 amino acids. Germline lookup yields CDR1 SEHNR and CDR2 FQNEAQ (reference sequence). The CDR3, as DNA: TGTGCCAGCAGCTTAGAAGGCCCGCGACAGGGTGATGGCTACACCTTC. Encoded protein: CASSLEGPRQGDGYTF.

V is TRBV9 and J is TRBJ1-3, with TRBD1 as a possible D gene (5 bases). The CDR3 runs 18 residues. Per the germline V gene, CDR1 is SGDLS and CDR2 is YYNGEE. The V and J ends lost 4 bases and 0 bases respectively, with 20 bases between them. Here the CDR3 DNA reads TGTGCCAGCAGCTCCCGAGATGGTAGGACAACCTCTGGAAACACCATATATTTT. It codes for CASSSRDGRTTSGNTIYF.

This clone was counted once. The chain joins TRBV30 to TRBJ1-2; 8 bases are shared with TRBD1. Germline V gene sequence: CDR1 GTSNPN, CDR2 SVGIG (reference sequence). V lost 8 bases to trimming and J lost 5 bases; unmatched junction nucleotides: 10. The CDR3 sequence is 13 residues long. DNA of the CDR3: TGTGCCCTGGACAGGGCTGTTGGGTATGGCTACACCTTC. Translated, it gives CALDRAVGYGYTF.

The rearrangement uses TRBV30 and TRBJ2-2, with a tentative D call TRBD1 (5 bases). This CDR3 is 14 amino acids long. CDR1 GTSNPN and CDR2 SVGIG come from the germline V gene (reference sequence). V lost 2 bases, J lost 4 bases, and 11 bases lay in between. CDR3 loop: CAWSKGVGTGELFF. CDR3 DNA sequence: TGTGCCTGGAGTAAAGGGGTCGGCACCGGGGAGCTGTTTTTT.

The chain employs TRBV11-2 and TRBJ2-7; D possibly corresponds to TRBD1 (6 bases). The V end lost 2 bases, the J end lost 3 bases, and 11 bases lay between the germline ends. Germline assignment: CDR1 SGHAT and CDR2 FQNNGV. The CDR3 has 14 amino acids. The CDR3 loop is CASSLPGQHYEQYF. Written as DNA, the CDR3 is TGTGCCAGCAGCTTACCTGGACAGCACTACGAGCAGTACTTC.

The gene calls are TRBV28 and TRBJ2-5, with 11 bases identical to TRBD2. This CDR3 comprises 20 residues. Germline loops: CDR1 MDHEN, CDR2 SYDVKM. V was clipped by 3 bases and J by 2 bases; unmatched bases: 17. The chain's CDR3 is CASSFELRRLAGRIQETQYF. Here the CDR3 DNA reads TGTGCCAGCAGTTTTGAGCTTCGTCGACTAGCGGGGAGGATACAAGAGACCCAGTACTTC. The whole variable domain, remainder taken from reference TRBV28 and TRBJ2-5, is DVKVTQSSRYLVKRTGEKVFLECVQDMDHENMFWYRQDPGLGLRLIYFSYDVKMKEKGDIPEGYSVSREKKERFSLILESASTNQTSMYLCASSFELRRLAGRIQETQYFGPGTRLLVL.

This clone was seen a handful of times. One end of the junction varies from germline; a read error may be responsible. The V gene is TRBV6-2 or TRBV6-3, the J gene TRBJ1-2, with 8 bases that match TRBD1. The V gene's germline CDR1 is MNHEY and CDR2 SVGEGT. This CDR3 has 13 amino acids. The CDR3 sequence: CASSPTGGIASSF. The CDR3 bases are TGTGCCAGCAGTCCCACAGGGGGTATCGCTTCGTCCTTC.

The rearrangement links TRBV19 to TRBJ1-6; D is unresolved. The V end was cut by 3 bases, the J end by 9 bases, with 12 bases between. The germline V gene encodes CDR1 LNHDA and CDR2 SQIVND (reference sequence). The CDR3 has 14 residues. The CDR3, as DNA: TGTGCCAGTAGTATTTTTGAGGAGGGTTCACCCCTCCACTTT. Translating it yields CASSIFEEGSPLHF.

The chain has TRBV18 and TRBJ1-4, with 8 bases identical to TRBD1. The germline CDR1 and CDR2 sequences are KGHSH and LQKENI. Losses at the gene ends were 5 bases for V and 8 bases for J; bases not matched to a gene: 7. This CDR3 has 14 amino acids. As DNA, the CDR3 is TGTGCCAGCTCATCGACAGGGGAGCGCGAAAAACTGTTTTTT. Translated: CASSSTGEREKLFF.

The chain combines TRBV27 with TRBJ2-7; tentative D call: TRBD1 (6 bases). Between the trimmed V and J ends, which lost 5 bases and 0 bases, there was a span of 17 bases. The CDR3 spans 16 residues. Germline lookup yields CDR1 MNHEY and CDR2 SMNVEV (reference sequence). The CDR3 DNA reads as TGTGCCAGCAGTCCCCAGACAGGCTTAGTCTCCTACGAGCAGTACTTC. Its protein is CASSPQTGLVSYEQYF.

The V gene is TRBV19, the J gene TRBJ1-2, with TRBD1 identical over 8 bases. V dropped 7 bases and J dropped 4; count of bases not matched to a gene: 8. Germline V gene sequence: CDR1 LNHDA, CDR2 SQIVND (reference sequence). CDR3 length equals 14 residues. The DNA for the CDR3 is TGTGCCAGTACCATCGGACAGGGCGGCTATGGCTACACCTTC. Protein: CASTIGQGGYGYTF.

The CDR3 bases are TGTGCCAGCAGCCGTGGGACTAACTACGAGCAGTACTTC. Amino acid sequence: CASSRGTNYEQYF. This chain links TRBV7-3 with TRBJ2-7, with 7 bases aligning to TRBD2. This CDR3 region has 13 residues. Trimming cost V 5 bases and J 3 bases; bases outside gene matches: 4. CDR1 and CDR2 from the germline V gene are SGHTA and FQGTGA.

Turning to this clone: At the DNA level, this CDR3 is encoded by other sequences in the same sample as well. The chain is built from TRBV15 and TRBJ1-2, with 7 nucleotides matching TRBD1. With V trimmed by 5 bases and J by 2 bases, 2 bases remained unmatched. The length of the CDR3 is 13 residues. Germline assignment: CDR1 LNHNV and CDR2 YYDKDF (reference sequence). The DNA for the CDR3 is TGTGCCACCAGCCGGGGACAGAACTATGGCTACACCTTC. It specifies CATSRGQNYGYTF.